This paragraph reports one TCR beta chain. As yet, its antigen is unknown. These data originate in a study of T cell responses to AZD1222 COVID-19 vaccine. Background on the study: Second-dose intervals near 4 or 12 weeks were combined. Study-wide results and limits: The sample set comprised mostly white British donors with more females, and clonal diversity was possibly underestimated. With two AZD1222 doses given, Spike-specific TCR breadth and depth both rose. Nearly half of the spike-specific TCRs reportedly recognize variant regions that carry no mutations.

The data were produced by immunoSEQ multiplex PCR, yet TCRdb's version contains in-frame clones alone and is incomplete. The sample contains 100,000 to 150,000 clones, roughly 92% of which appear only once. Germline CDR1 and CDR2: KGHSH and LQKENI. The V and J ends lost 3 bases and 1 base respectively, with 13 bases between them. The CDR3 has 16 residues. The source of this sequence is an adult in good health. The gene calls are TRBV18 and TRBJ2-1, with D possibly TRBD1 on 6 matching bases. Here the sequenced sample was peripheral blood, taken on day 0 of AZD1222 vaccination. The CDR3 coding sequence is TGTGCCAGCTCACCCCCCGGGACAACATCCTACAATGAGCAGTTCTTC. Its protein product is CASSPPGTTSYNEQFF.